The subject of this entry is one T cell receptor (beta chain). Its antigen is not identified. These data belong to a study of shared clonotypes between healthy human individuals. This CDR3 is 14 amino acids long. Looked up from germline, CDR1 is SEHNR and CDR2 is FQNEAQ (reference sequence). V lost 7 bases to trimming and J lost 4 bases, with 14 bases between them. The study, taken as a whole, reports: Naive subsets usually exceeded memory subsets in estimated richness.

The protocol was immunoSEQ multiplex PCR, while the TCRdb copy is restricted to in-frame clones and leaves out a portion. Of roughly 2.6 million clones in the sample, approximately 92% are singletons; the top ten hold roughly 0.15%. The TCR sequence derives from a man aged 18 to 30 in good health. Sequencing was carried out using naive CD4+ T cells sorted from blood. The subset denotes: CD45RA+ positively selected. V is TRBV7-9 and J is TRBJ2-1; D uncertain. The CDR3 bases are TGTGCCAGCACCTCCGGATTGGGTTACAATGAGCAGTTCTTC. Its translation: CASTSGLGYNEQFF.